This T cell receptor (beta chain) was found in a study of cytomegalovirus exposure and HLA in healthy donors. Study observations and caveats: A link between a missense DCLRE1C variant and TCR beta V- and J-gene trimming emerged from a later analysis. Most observed TCR sequences were rare, whereas some public TCRs were detected in many donors. The study listed roughly 160 cytomegalovirus-associated TCR beta chains.

To note about this clone: Its antigen remains unknown.

The CDR3 sequence is 16 residues long. The germline V gene has CDR1 SGHTA and CDR2 FQGNSA. The trim removed 0 bases at V and 3 bases at J, leaving 1 base unmatched. The PCR used 60 Vbeta and 13 Jbeta primers. Method: immunoSEQ multiplex PCR; TCRdb's copy keeps in-frame clones and lacks some. The sample includes over 100,000 clones, less than 75% of them seen just once. The clonotype was recovered from a woman in her forties in good health and CMV-seropositive. This rearrangement joins TRBV7-2 to TRBJ2-1, with TRBD2 matching 11 bases. Sequences were obtained from PBMCs. For the CDR3, the DNA is TGTGCCAGCAGCTTAGCTACTAGCGGGAGCTACAATGAGCAGTTCTTC. Encoded protein: CASSLATSGSYNEQFF.